A single sample gave rise to the 23 T cell receptor beta chains below, sequenced in a study of shared clonotypes between healthy human individuals. Measured with immunoSEQ multiplex PCR; TCRdb has only the in-frame clones, and not every one. The sample holds hundreds of thousands of clones, about 97% seen once. Sequenced sample: naive CD4+ T cells sorted from blood. The sample's subset: CD45RA+ positively selected. The receptors come from a woman younger than 45 in good health.

The rearrangement uses TRBV28 and TRBJ2-1, with 8 nucleotides matching TRBD1. V was pared by 4 bases and J by 9 bases, with 5 bases of the junction left unmatched. The CDR3 sequence is 13 residues long. CDR1 is MDHEN, CDR2 SYDVKM, per germline. In DNA form, the CDR3 reads TGTGCCAGCAGTTCGGACAGGGTGGGTGAGCAGTTCTTC. The encoded protein is CASSSDRVGEQFF. Based on the CDR3 plus reference TRBV28 and TRBJ2-1, the full variable domain is DVKVTQSSRYLVKRTGEKVFLECVQDMDHENMFWYRQDPGLGLRLIYFSYDVKMKEKGDIPEGYSVSREKKERFSLILESASTNQTSMYLCASSSDRVGEQFFGPGTRLTVL.

The chain couples TRBV19 to TRBJ2-7; D gene unclear. The CDR3 contains 15 residues. Per germline, CDR1 LNHDA and CDR2 SQIVND (reference sequence). V was shortened by 3 bases and J by 0 bases, with 12 bases between the two germline ends. The CDR3 region has the DNA TGTGCCAGTAGTATCCCAGGCTCCAGCTCCTACGAGCAGTACTTC. Encoded protein: CASSIPGSSSYEQYF.

The chain joins TRBV5-1 to TRBJ1-2; 7 nucleotides line up with TRBD1. CDR3 length equals 14 residues. CDR1 is SGHRS and CDR2 is YFSETQ in the germline V gene. The V segment lost 5 bases and the J segment 4 bases; nucleotides outside the gene matches: 8. CDR3 nucleotides: TGCGCCAGCAGTGAAACCGGACAGGTCTATGGCTACACCTTC. It is translated as CASSETGQVYGYTF.

The J gene is TRBJ1-2, the V gene TRBV7-9, with TRBD1 matching 7 bases. The CDR3 extends over 13 amino acids. The germline gives CDR1 SEHNR, CDR2 FQNEAQ (reference sequence). V was pared by 5 bases and J by 2 bases, with 2 bases of the junction left unmatched. The CDR3 protein is CASSTGQNYGYTF. The CDR3 DNA reads as TGTGCCAGCAGCACGGGACAGAACTATGGCTACACCTTC.

This clone was recorded only once. The chain employs TRBV21-1 and TRBJ2-7; the table gives TRBD1 as D, unverified against the DNA. TRBV21-1 is a documented pseudogene. This CDR3 contains 18 residues. For the CDR3, the DNA is TGTGCCAGCAGCAAAGTCAACAGGGGAAGAAGGATACCCTACGAGCAGTACTTC. Amino acids: CASSKVNRGRRIPYEQYF.

The rearrangement links TRBV7-9 to TRBJ2-5; D is ambiguous. Germline CDR1 reads SEHNR; CDR2 reads FQNEAQ (reference sequence). CDR3 length equals 14 residues. The germline V and J ends were trimmed by 1 base and 2 bases, with 8 bases remaining between them. The chain's CDR3 is CASSLVRTQETQYF. CDR3 DNA sequence: TGTGCCAGCAGCTTAGTCCGCACACAAGAGACCCAGTACTTC.

J is TRBJ2-7 and V is TRBV11-2, with D hard to call. Germline assignment: CDR1 SGHAT and CDR2 FQNNGV. The CDR3 runs to 12 residues. V lost 4 bases and J 2 bases, leaving 6 bases between the germline ends. CDR3 sequence reads: CASSSGPYEQYF. The CDR3 DNA follows: TGTGCCAGCAGCTCCGGACCCTACGAGCAGTACTTC.

CDR3 loop: CASSARPNTGELFF. The CDR3 coding sequence is TGTGCCAGCAGCGCCCGCCCGAACACCGGGGAGCTGTTTTTT. This chain joins TRBV9 and TRBJ2-2; D is unclear. Germline CDR1 is SGDLS and CDR2 is YYNGEE. Trimming removed 3 bases at V and 0 bases at J, with 6 bases between. The CDR3 is 14 amino acids.

The chain joins TRBV28 to TRBJ2-1, with 7 bases aligning to TRBD2. Unmatched junction bases numbered 16, after V lost 5 bases and J lost 9 bases. CDR1 and CDR2 (germline): MDHEN, SYDVKM. CDR3 size: 16 residues. In DNA form, the CDR3 reads TGTGCCAGCAGTGCCCCCGGAGATAGCGGGTGGGTTGAGCAGTTCTTC. This translates into CASSAPGDSGWVEQFF.

The rearrangement joins TRBV6-6 to TRBJ2-5; the D is unclear. The CDR3 is 14 residues long. From germline, CDR1 is MNHNY and CDR2 SVGAGI (reference sequence). The V and J ends lost 0 bases and 8 bases respectively, with 13 bases between them. In DNA, the CDR3 is TGTGCCAGCAGTTACTCGATGAGCAGGCAAACCCAGTACTTC. Protein: CASSYSMSRQTQYF.

The CDR3 is CASSDKTARTFF. The CDR3, as DNA: TGCGCCAGCAGCGATAAGACGGCGCGGACTTTCTTC. The chain links TRBV5-1 to TRBJ2-1; a possible D gene is TRBD2 (5 bases). The germline V and J ends were trimmed by 4 bases and 16 bases, with 18 bases remaining between them. This CDR3 is built from 12 residues. Looked up from germline, CDR1 is SGHRS and CDR2 is YFSETQ.

V usage is TRBV9 and J usage is TRBJ2-1; maybe TRBD2 (6 bases). V was shortened by 3 bases and J by 5 bases, with 9 bases between the two germline ends. This CDR3 spans 13 amino acids. The germline CDR1 and CDR2 sequences are SGDLS and YYNGEE. The CDR3 DNA reads as TGTGCCAGCAGCGCACTAGCTCACAATGAGCAGTTCTTC. As protein: CASSALAHNEQFF.

In this sample, this clone turned up once. The gene calls are TRBV11-3 and TRBJ2-3; 7 bases line up with TRBD2. Per germline, CDR1 SGHNT and CDR2 YENEEA. V shed 5 bases and J 4 bases; nucleotides not matched to a gene: 3. The CDR3 is 13 residues long. This chain's CDR3 is CASSPGGADTQYF. CDR3 bases: TGTGCCAGCAGCCCTGGGGGGGCAGATACGCAGTATTTT. The full variable domain, in which reference TRBV11-3 and TRBJ2-3 provide the parts outside the CDR3, is EAGVVQSPRYKIIEKKQPVAFWCNPISGHNTLYWYLQNLGQGPELLIRYENEEAVDDSQLPKDRFSAERLKGVDSTLKIQPAELGDSAVYLCASSPGGADTQYFGPGTRLTVL.

The rearrangement links TRBV27 to TRBJ2-7; D perhaps matches TRBD1 (5 bases). CDR1 and CDR2 from the germline V gene are MNHEY and SMNVEV (reference sequence). The CDR3 has 14 residues. The V end was cut by 6 bases, the J end by 3 bases, with 15 bases between. The CDR3 here is CASRDTNFIYEQYF. In nucleotides, the CDR3 is TGTGCCAGCAGGGACACCAATTTTATCTACGAGCAGTACTTC.

The chain recombines TRBV6-1 with TRBJ1-5, with 7 bases fitting TRBD1. CDR1 MNHNS and CDR2 SASEGT come from the germline V gene. V trimming: 1 base; J trimming: 3 bases; junction bases outside the gene matches: 9. The CDR3 has 17 amino acids. DNA of the CDR3: TGTGCCAGCAGTGAAGGGGGGGACAGCTCCCACAATCAGCCCCAGCATTTT. Its translation is CASSEGGDSSHNQPQHF.

J is TRBJ2-3 and V is TRBV7-9, with D perhaps matching TRBD2 (5 bases). The germline gives CDR1 SEHNR, CDR2 FQNEAQ (reference sequence). The length of the CDR3 is 18 residues. V was pared by 5 bases and J by 2 bases, with 23 bases between. The CDR3 DNA is TGTGCCAGCAGCCGGGATTTTACGCGACGGCTAGACACAGATACGCAGTATTTT. It translates to CASSRDFTRRLDTDTQYF.

In this sample, this clone turned up a few times. The chain has TRBV28 and TRBJ1-2; perhaps TRBD1 as D (6 bases). In germline, CDR1 is MDHEN, CDR2 SYDVKM. V lost 7 bases and J lost 4, with 19 bases in between. The CDR3 length is 15 residues. CDR3 in DNA: TGTGCCAGCACCTGGAGTGGAAGGGGGATCTATGGCTACACCTTC. It encodes CASTWSGRGIYGYTF.

As for this clone: This sample also contains other DNA sequences that code for the same CDR3. This chain connects TRBV11-2 to TRBJ2-3, with D uncertain. The CDR3 runs 11 residues. V shed 3 bases and J shed 4 bases, with 2 bases lying between them. The germline V gene has CDR1 SGHAT and CDR2 FQNNGV. The CDR3 spells CASSLADTQYF. Written as DNA, the CDR3 is TGTGCCAGCAGCTTGGCAGATACGCAGTATTTT.

The chain links TRBV5-1 to TRBJ2-1; 12 bases fit TRBD2. The germline gives CDR1 SGHRS, CDR2 YFSETQ. The CDR3 has 15 residues. V dropped 5 bases and J dropped 7; count of bases not matched to a gene: 7. The CDR3 DNA is TGCGCCAGCAGTCTTGGGACTAGCGGGTGGAATGAGCAGTTCTTC. Its translation is CASSLGTSGWNEQFF.

This sequence joins TRBV11-2 and TRBJ1-6, with 7 bases aligning to TRBD1. Germline lookup yields CDR1 SGHAT and CDR2 FQNNGV. J was trimmed by 7 bases and V by 5 bases; bases with no gene match: 8. This CDR3 comprises 15 residues. The CDR3 nucleotides read TGTGCCAGCAGCCCCGTACAGGGGAAGAATTCACCCCTCCACTTT. Translated, it gives CASSPVQGKNSPLHF.

The DNA for the CDR3 is TGTGCCAGCTCACTAACATCCCCCGGGACAGGGGTCACCGGGGAGCTGTTTTTT. Translated, it gives CASSLTSPGTGVTGELFF. V usage is TRBV18 and J usage is TRBJ2-2; the match to TRBD1 covers 10 bases. V shed 4 bases and J 4 bases; nucleotides not matched to a gene: 12. In germline, CDR1 is KGHSH, CDR2 LQKENI. The CDR3 is made up of 18 amino acids.

Concerning this clone: This sample also contains other DNA sequences that code for the same CDR3. Here the CDR3 DNA reads TGCGCCAGCAGCTTGGCGGGAGGGAACACCGGGGAGCTGTTTTTT. Its protein product is CASSLAGGNTGELFF. This chain uses TRBV5-1 with TRBJ2-2; 7 positions agree with TRBD2. Germline assignment: CDR1 SGHRS and CDR2 YFSETQ. The ends lost 0 bases at V and 1 base at J; junction bases unmatched: 0. The CDR3 is made up of 15 amino acids.

The rearrangement links TRBV7-2 to TRBJ2-7; TRBD2 matches at 8 bases. Germline CDR1 and CDR2: SGHTA and FQGNSA. This CDR3 is built from 14 residues. V was clipped by 3 bases and J by 0 bases; unmatched bases: 1. The CDR3 region has the DNA TGTGCCAGCAGCTTTCTAGCGGGCTCCTACGAGCAGTACTTC. Encoded protein: CASSFLAGSYEQYF.